Listed here is a single T cell receptor beta chain. What it binds is unknown. This specimen belongs to a study of cytomegalovirus exposure and HLA in healthy donors. Study-wide results and limits: Listed as cytomegalovirus-associated were over 150 TCR beta chains.

Germline V gene lookup returns CDR1 MRHNA and CDR2 SNTAGT. The CDR3 is 15 amino acids. The V segment lost 4 bases and the J segment 4 bases; nucleotides outside the gene matches: 3. Measured with immunoSEQ multiplex PCR; TCRdb has only the in-frame clones, and not every one. The sample lists some 80,000 clones, 90% to 97% occurring once. Sequencing used PBMCs. The TCR originated in a man aged 18-30 years in good health and CMV-seropositive. The J gene is TRBJ2-1, the V gene TRBV6-4, with 11 bases that match TRBD2. The CDR3, as DNA: TGTGCCAGCAGTGTCGGGACTAGCGGATACAATGAGCAGTTCTTC. Amino acid sequence: CASSVGTSGYNEQFF.